This is a list of T cell receptor beta chains from one sample in a study of cytomegalovirus exposure and HLA in healthy donors. Method: immunoSEQ multiplex PCR; TCRdb's copy keeps in-frame clones and lacks some. The data hold approximately 170,000 clones, with roughly 80% observed a single time. Sequencing input: PBMCs. All receptors derive from a male donor in good health and CMV-seronegative. The CDR3 runs from the conserved cysteine through the conserved F or W.

cdr3_aa	v_call	j_call
CASSATLGQGALSGYTF	TRBV5-1	TRBJ1-2
CASSVLAGVLQETQYF	TRBV5-6	TRBJ2-5
CASSNQANYGYTF	TRBV9	TRBJ1-2
CASSQGLAGVYYEQYF	TRBV5-5	TRBJ2-7
CASSLVGAKGQETQYF	TRBV7-6	TRBJ2-5
CSVVRTSGTDTQYF	TRBV29-1	TRBJ2-3
CASSTGQANTEAFF	TRBV28	TRBJ1-1
CASSTSIAGGSYEQYF	TRBV6-6	TRBJ2-7
CASKWTSGYEQYF	TRBV6-1	TRBJ2-7
CASSDPGTGDNYGYTF	TRBV2	TRBJ1-2
CASRGSGRAPDTQYF	TRBV19	TRBJ2-3
CAIRWRDTQYF	TRBV10-3	TRBJ2-3
CASSLPTDRGTGELFF	TRBV5-4	TRBJ2-2
CASSIGGSGSPLHF	TRBV7-9	TRBJ1-6
CASSVLNNGQDTQYF	TRBV9	TRBJ2-3
CASSFVDSLAKNIQYF	TRBV28	TRBJ2-4